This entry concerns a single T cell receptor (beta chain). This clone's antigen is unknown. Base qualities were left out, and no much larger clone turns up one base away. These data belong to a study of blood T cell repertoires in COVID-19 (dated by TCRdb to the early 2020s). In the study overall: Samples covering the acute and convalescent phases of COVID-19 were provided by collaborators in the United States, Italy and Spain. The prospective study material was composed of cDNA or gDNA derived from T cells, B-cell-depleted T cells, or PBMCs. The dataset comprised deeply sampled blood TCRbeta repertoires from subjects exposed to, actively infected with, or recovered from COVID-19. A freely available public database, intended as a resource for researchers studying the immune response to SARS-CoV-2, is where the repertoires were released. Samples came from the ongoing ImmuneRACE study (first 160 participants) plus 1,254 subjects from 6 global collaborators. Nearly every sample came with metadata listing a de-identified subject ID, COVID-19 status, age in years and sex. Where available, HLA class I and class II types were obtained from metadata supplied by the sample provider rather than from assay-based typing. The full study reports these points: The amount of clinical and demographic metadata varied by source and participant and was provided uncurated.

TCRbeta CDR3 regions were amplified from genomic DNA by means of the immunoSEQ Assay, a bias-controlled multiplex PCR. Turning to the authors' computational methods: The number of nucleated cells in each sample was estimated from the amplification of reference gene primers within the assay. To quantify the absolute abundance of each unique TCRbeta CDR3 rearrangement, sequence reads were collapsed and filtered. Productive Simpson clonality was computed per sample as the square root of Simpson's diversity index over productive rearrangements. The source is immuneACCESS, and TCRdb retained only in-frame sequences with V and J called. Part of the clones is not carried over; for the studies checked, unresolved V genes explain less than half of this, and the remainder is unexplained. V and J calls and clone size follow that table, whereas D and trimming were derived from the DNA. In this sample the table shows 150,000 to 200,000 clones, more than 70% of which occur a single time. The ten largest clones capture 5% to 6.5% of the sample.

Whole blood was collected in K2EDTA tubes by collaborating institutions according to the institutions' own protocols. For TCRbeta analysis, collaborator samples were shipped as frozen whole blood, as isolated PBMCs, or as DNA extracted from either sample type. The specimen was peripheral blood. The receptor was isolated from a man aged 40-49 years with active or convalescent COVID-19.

This receptor carries the CDR3 CASSPNVPGELFF. In nucleotides, the sequence is TGCGCCAGCAGCCCTAATGTCCCCGGGGAGCTGTTTTTT. Recombination connected TRBV5-1 to TRBJ2-2; too little of a D gene remains to name it. The V and J ends are trimmed by 4 bases and 6 bases, leaving 10 bases between them. Including cysteine and phenylalanine, the CDR3 has 13 amino acids. The read is trimmed to its CDR3 DNA, 39 bases read in frame from base 1. CDR1 and CDR2 are read off the germline V gene as SGHRS and YFSETQ.